The present T cell receptor beta chain was sequenced within a study of tumor and adjacent non-tumor tissue in lung cancer. In germline, CDR1 is MDHEN, CDR2 SYDVKM. The V end lost 1 base, the J end lost 0 bases, and 22 bases lay between the germline ends. This CDR3 comprises 21 residues. Three rounds of nested PCR, following a modified ARM-PCR protocol, produced the TCRbeta library. MiXCR, applied by TCRdb to the multiplex PCR reads, yields one record per CDR3 protein. The sample includes tens of thousands of distinct CDR3 sequences, about three fifths of them seen just once. This clonotype was observed a few times. This sample's RNA came from whole unsorted tissue.

The sequence was collected from a man in his fifties or sixties with non-small cell lung cancer. The sequencing input was lung tumor tissue. The rearrangement uses TRBV28 and TRBJ2-6, with D uncertain. CDR3 nucleotides: TGTGCCAGCAGTTTATTCTATGCCCTAGGAATCTTAGGCTCTGGGGCCAACGTCCTGACTTTC. Protein sequence: CASSLFYALGILGSGANVLTF.